This T cell receptor (beta chain) was recorded in a study of radiotherapy plus CTLA-4 blockade in lung cancer. Assay used: immunoSEQ multiplex PCR; TCRdb lists only in-frame clones, some missing. The sample holds around 45,000 clones, about two thirds seen once. The source was peripheral blood, collected from a patient treated with radiotherapy plus ipilimumab. This sequence was found in a human donor with non-small cell lung cancer who had a partial response to radiotherapy plus ipilimumab.

The CDR3 DNA follows: TGTGCCAGCAGACGGGTTCGAGCAACCTACGAGCAGTACTTC. Protein sequence: CASRRVRATYEQYF. The rearrangement links TRBV6-5 to TRBJ2-7; D is unresolved. Germline lookup yields CDR1 MNHEY and CDR2 SVGAGI. The CDR3 is 14 residues long. Deletions cut 6 bases from V and 2 bases from J, with 14 bases between.